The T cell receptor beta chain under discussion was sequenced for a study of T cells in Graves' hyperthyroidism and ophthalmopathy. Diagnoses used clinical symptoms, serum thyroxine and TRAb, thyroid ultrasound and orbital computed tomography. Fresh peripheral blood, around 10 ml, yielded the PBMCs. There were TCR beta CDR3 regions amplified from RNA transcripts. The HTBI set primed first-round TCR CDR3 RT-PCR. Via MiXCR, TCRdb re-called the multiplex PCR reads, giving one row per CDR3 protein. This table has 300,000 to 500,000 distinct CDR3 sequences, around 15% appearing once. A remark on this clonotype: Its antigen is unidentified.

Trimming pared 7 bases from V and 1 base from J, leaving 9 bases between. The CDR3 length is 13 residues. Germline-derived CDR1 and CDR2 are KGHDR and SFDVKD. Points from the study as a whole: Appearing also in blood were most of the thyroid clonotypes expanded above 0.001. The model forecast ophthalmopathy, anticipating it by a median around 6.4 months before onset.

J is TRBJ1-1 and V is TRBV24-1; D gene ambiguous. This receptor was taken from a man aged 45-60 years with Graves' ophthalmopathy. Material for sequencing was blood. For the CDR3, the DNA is TGTGCCACCAGGGAGAAACCGAACACTGAAGCTTTCTTT. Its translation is CATREKPNTEAFF.